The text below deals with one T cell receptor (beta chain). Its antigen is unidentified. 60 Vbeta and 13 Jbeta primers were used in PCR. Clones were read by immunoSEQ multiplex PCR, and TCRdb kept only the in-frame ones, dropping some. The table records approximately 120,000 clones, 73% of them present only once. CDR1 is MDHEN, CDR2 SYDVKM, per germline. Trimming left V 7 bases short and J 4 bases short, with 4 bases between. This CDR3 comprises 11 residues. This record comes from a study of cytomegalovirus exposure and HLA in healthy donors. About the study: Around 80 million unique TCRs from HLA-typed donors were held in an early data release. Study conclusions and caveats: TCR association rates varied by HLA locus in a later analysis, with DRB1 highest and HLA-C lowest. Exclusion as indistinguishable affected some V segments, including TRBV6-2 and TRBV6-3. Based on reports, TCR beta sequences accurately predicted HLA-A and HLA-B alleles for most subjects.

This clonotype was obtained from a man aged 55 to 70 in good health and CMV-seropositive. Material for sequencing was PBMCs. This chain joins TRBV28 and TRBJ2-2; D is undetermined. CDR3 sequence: CASKSTGELFF. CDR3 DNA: TGTGCCAGCAAGAGCACCGGGGAGCTGTTTTTT.